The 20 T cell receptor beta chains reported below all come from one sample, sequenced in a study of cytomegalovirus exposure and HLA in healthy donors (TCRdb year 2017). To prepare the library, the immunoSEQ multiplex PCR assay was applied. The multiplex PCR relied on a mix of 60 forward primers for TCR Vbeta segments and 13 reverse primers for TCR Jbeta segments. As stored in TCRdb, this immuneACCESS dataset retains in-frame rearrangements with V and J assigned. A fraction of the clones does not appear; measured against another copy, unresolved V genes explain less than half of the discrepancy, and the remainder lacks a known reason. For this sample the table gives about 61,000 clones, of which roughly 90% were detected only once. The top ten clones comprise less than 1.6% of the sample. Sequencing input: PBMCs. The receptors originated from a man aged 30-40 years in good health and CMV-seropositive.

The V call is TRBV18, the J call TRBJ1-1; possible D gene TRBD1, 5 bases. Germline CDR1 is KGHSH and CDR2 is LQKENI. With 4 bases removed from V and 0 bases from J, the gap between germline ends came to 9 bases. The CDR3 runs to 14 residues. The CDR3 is CASSLRQMNTEAFF. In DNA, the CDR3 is TGTGCCAGCTCACTTAGACAGATGAACACTGAAGCTTTCTTT.

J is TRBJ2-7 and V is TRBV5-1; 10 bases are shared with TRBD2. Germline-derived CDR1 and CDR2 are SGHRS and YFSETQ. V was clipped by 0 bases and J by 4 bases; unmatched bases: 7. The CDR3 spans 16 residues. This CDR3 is CASSLGLAGSAYEQYF. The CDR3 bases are TGCGCCAGCAGCTTGGGACTAGCGGGCTCTGCGTACGAGCAGTACTTC.

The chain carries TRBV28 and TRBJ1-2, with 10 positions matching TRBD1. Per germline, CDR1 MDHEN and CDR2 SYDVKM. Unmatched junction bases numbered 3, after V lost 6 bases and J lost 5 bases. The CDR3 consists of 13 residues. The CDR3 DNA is TGTGCCAGCAGGGGGACAGGGGAGTATGGCTACACCTTC. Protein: CASRGTGEYGYTF.

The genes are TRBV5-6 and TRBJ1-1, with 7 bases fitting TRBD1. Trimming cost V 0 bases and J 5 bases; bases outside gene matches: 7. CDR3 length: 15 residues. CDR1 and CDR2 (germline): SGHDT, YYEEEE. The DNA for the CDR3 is TGTGCCAGCAGCTTGGCGGTCAGGGGGAAGACTGAAGCTTTCTTT. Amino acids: CASSLAVRGKTEAFF. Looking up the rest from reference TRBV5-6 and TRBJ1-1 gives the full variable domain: DAGVTQSPTHLIKTRGQQVTLRCSPKSGHDTVSWYQQALGQGPQFIFQYYEEEERQRGNFPDRFSGHQFPNYSSELNVNALLLGDSALYLCASSLAVRGKTEAFFGQGTRLTVV.

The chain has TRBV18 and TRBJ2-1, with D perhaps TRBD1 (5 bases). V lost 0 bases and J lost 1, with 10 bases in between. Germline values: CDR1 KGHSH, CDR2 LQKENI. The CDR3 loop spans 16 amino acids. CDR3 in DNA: TGTGCCAGCTCACCACCCCGGGCAGGGTCCTACAATGAGCAGTTCTTC. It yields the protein CASSPPRAGSYNEQFF.

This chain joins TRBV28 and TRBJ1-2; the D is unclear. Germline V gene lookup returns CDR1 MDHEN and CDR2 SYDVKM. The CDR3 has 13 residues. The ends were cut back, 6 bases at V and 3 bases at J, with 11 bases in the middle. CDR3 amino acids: CASSRARDYGYTF. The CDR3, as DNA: TGTGCCAGCAGCCGAGCGAGGGACTATGGCTACACCTTC.

The CDR3 reads CSAAEGADYTF. DNA for the CDR3: TGCAGCGCAGCAGAGGGGGCTGACTACACCTTC. The chain combines TRBV29-1 with TRBJ1-2; 7 nucleotides match TRBD1. With 7 bases clipped from V and 10 bases from J, the junction kept 9 bases outside the gene matches. Germline CDR1 SQVTM, CDR2 ANQGSEA. The CDR3 consists of 11 residues.

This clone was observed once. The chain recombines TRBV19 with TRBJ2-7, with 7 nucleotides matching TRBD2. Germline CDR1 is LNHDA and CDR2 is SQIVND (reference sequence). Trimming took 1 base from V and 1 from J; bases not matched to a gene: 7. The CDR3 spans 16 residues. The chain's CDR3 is CASSIGGEGSSYEQYF. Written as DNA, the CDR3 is TGTGCCAGTAGTATAGGAGGGGAGGGGTCTTCCTACGAGCAGTACTTC.

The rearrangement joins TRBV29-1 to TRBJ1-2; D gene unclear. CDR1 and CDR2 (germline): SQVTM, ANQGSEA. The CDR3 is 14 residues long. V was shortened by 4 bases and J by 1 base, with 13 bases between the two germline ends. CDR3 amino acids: CSVAPSGVNYGYTF. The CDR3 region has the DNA TGCAGCGTTGCTCCCTCGGGAGTTAACTATGGCTACACCTTC. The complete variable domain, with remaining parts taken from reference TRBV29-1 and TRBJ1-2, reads SAVISQKPSRDICQRGTSLTIQCQVDSQVTMMFWYRQQPGQSLTLIATANQGSEATYESGFVIDKFPISRPNLTFSTLTVSNMSPEDSSIYLCSVAPSGVNYGYTFGSGTRLTVV.

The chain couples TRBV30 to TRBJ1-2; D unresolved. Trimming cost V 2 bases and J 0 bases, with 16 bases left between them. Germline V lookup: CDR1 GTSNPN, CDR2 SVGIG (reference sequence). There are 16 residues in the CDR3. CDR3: CAWSRFREITNYGYTF. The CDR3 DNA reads TGTGCCTGGAGTAGATTCCGGGAGATAACTAACTATGGCTACACCTTC.

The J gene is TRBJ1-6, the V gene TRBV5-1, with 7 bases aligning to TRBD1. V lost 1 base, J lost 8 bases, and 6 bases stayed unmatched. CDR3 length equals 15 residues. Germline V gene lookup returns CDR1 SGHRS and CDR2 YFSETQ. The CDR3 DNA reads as TGCGCCAGCAGCTTGAGTACAGGGGAAGATTCACCCCTCCACTTT. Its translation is CASSLSTGEDSPLHF.

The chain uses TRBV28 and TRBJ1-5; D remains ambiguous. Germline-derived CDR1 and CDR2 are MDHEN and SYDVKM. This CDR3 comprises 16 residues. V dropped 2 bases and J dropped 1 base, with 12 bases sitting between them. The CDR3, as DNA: TGTGCCAGCAGTTTAGTTCAGGATCCAAGCAATCAGCCCCAGCATTTT. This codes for CASSLVQDPSNQPQHF.

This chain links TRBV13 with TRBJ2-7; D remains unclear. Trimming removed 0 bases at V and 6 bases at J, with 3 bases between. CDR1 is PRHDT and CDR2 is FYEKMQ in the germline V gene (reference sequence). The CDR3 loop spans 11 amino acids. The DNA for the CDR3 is TGTGCCAGCAGCTTAGGGGCCGAGCAGTACTTC. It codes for CASSLGAEQYF. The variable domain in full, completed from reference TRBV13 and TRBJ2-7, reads AAGVIQSPRHLIKEKRETATLKCYPIPRHDTVYWYQQGPGQDPQFLISFYEKMQSDKGSIPDRFSAQQFSDYHSELNMSSLELGDSALYFCASSLGAEQYFGPGTRLTVT.

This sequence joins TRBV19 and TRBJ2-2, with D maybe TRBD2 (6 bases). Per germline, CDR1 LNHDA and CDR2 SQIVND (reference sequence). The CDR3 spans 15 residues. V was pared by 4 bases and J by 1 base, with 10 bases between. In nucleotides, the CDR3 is TGTGCCAGTAGTACAGCGGGTAAGAACACCGGGGAGCTGTTTTTT. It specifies CASSTAGKNTGELFF. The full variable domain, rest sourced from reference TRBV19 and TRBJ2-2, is DGGITQSPKYLFRKEGQNVTLSCEQNLNHDAMYWYRQDPGQGLRLIYYSQIVNDFQKGDIAEGYSVSREKKESFPLTVTSAQKNPTAFYLCASSTAGKNTGELFFGEGSRLTVL.

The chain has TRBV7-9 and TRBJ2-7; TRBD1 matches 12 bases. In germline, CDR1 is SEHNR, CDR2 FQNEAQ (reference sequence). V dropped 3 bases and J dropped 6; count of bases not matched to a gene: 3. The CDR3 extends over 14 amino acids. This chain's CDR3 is CASSLGQGASEQYF. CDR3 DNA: TGTGCCAGCAGCTTGGGACAGGGGGCAAGCGAGCAGTACTTC. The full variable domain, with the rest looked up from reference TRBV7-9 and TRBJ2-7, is DTGVSQNPRHKITKRGQNVTFRCDPISEHNRLYWYRQTLGQGPEFLTYFQNEAQLEKSRLLSDRFSAERPKGSFSTLEIQRTEQGDSAMYLCASSLGQGASEQYFGPGTRLTVT.

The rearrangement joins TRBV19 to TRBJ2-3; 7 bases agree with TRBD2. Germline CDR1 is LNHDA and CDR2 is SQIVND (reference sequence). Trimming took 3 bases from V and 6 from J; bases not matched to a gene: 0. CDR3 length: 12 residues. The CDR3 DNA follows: TGTGCCAGTAGTATGCGGGAGGATACGCAGTATTTT. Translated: CASSMREDTQYF.

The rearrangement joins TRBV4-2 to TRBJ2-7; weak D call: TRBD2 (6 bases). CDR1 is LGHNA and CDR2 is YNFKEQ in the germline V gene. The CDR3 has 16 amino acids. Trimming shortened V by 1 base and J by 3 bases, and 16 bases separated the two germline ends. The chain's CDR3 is CASSQASKSSDYEQYF. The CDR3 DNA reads TGTGCCAGCAGCCAAGCCTCGAAGTCTAGCGACTACGAGCAGTACTTC.

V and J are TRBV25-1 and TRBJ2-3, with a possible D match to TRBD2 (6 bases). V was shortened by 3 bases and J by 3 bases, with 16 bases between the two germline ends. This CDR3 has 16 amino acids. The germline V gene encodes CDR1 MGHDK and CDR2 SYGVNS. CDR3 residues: CASSDSGTRLTDTQYF. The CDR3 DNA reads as TGTGCCAGCAGTGATTCCGGGACTCGGTTGACAGATACGCAGTATTTT.

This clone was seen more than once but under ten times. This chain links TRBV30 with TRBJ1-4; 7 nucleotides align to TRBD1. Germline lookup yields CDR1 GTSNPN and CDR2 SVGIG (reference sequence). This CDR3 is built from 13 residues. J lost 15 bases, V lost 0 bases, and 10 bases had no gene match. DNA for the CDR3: TGTGCCTGGAGTGTAGGGGGCCTGGACTTAATGTTTTTT. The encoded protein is CAWSVGGLDLMFF. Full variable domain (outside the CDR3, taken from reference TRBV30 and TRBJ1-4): SQTIHQWPATLVQPVGSPLSLECTVEGTSNPNLYWYRQAAGRGLQLLFYSVGIGQISSEVPQNLSASRPQDRQFILSSKKLLLSDSGFYLCAWSVGGLDLMFFGSGTQLSVL.

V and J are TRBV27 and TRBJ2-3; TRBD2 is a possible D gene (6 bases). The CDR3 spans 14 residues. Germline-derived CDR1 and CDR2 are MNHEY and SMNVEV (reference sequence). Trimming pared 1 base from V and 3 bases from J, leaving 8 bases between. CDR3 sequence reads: CASSLWGETDTQYF. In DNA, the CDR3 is TGTGCCAGCAGTTTATGGGGGGAGACAGATACGCAGTATTTT.